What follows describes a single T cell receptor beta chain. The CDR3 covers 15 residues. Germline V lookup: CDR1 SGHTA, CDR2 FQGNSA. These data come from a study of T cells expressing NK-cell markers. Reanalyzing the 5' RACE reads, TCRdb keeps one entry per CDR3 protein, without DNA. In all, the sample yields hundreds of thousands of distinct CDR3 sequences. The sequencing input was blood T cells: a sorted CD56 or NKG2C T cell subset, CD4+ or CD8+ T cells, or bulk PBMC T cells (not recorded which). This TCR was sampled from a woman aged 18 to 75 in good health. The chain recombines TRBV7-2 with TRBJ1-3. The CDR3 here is CASSLASGAGNTIYF.